This T cell receptor beta chain was captured by sequencing in a study of CD8 T cells in ankylosing spondylitis. The study's findings and limits: Reactive arthritis synovial fluid and blood previously showed some of these motif variants. Relatively scarce in peripheral blood, disease-linked clones were CD8+. Characteristic of ankylosing spondylitis blood, it appeared, was a TCR beta motif comprising about eight highly homologous variants.

To note about this clonotype: Its target is not known.

Each TCR beta library was made by quantitative 5'-RACE that incorporated molecular barcodes. TCRdb ran MiXCR on the 5' RACE reads and lists one entry per CDR3 protein. The top ten hold about 0.5% of the sample, which has around 770,000 distinct CDR3 sequences, approximately 12% seen once. Germline lookup yields CDR1 KGHSH and CDR2 LQKENI. The length of the CDR3 is 17 residues. Trimming removed 5 bases from V and 2 bases from J; junction bases left unmatched: 8. This clonotype originated in a male donor with ankylosing spondylitis. The chain joins TRBV18 to TRBJ2-1, with 11 bases aligning to TRBD2. Sequences were obtained from blood, either unsorted or a sorted T cell fraction (not recorded which). CDR3 sequence reads: CASSRLAGTPPYNEQFF. CDR3 bases: TGTGCCAGCTCAAGACTAGCGGGGACTCCCCCCTACAATGAGCAGTTCTTC.